This entry is about one T cell receptor (beta chain). Looked up from germline, CDR1 is SNHLY and CDR2 is FYNNEI. J lost 2 bases, V lost 9 bases, and 10 bases had no gene match. CDR3 size: 15 residues. The data were obtained in a study of control samples from healthy donors and cancer patients. Clones were read by immunoSEQ multiplex PCR, and TCRdb kept only the in-frame ones, dropping some. Of tens of thousands of clones listed, less than 85% are singletons. The chain carries TRBV2 and TRBJ2-3; the match to TRBD2 covers 8 bases. The clonotype originates from a man in his sixties in good health. Sequenced material: blood. This chain's CDR3 is CASRIKRGLTDTQYF. The DNA of the CDR3 is TGTGCCAGTCGAATAAAGCGGGGGCTCACAGATACGCAGTATTTT.